Below are 6 T cell receptor beta chains sequenced from a single sample in a study of HIV-infected patients and healthy controls. No cell fractionation was done, so the repertoire covers all unsorted peripheral blood T cells. cDNA was made from approximately 500 ng RNA using alpha and beta constant primers. Alpha and beta chain libraries were made separately by chain-specific third strand synthesis with multiplexing indices. From the 5' RACE reads, TCRdb called clonotypes with MiXCR, one entry per CDR3 protein. Of almost 25,000 distinct CDR3 sequences in the sample, 8.5% were seen once. Sequenced: blood. These receptors were taken from an adult in good health.

This clonotype was counted at least ten times. The J gene is TRBJ2-3, the V gene TRBV7-2, with TRBD2 matching 9 bases. J lost 4 bases, V lost 4 bases, and 12 bases had no gene match. The germline V gene encodes CDR1 SGHTA and CDR2 FQGNSA. CDR3 length: 17 amino acids. CDR3 region: CASSSSGIVVTPDTQYF. Written as DNA, the CDR3 is TGTGCCAGCAGCTCTAGCGGGATCGTAGTCACCCCAGATACGCAGTATTTT.

This clonotype is medium-sized in the sample. The V call is TRBV3-1, the J call TRBJ1-1; D is undetermined. V was pared by 5 bases and J by 0 bases, with 10 bases between. The CDR3 covers 14 residues. Germline V lookup: CDR1 LGHDT, CDR2 YNNKEL (reference sequence). CDR3 DNA sequence: TGTGCCAGCAGCTCACTGGCTTTGAACACTGAAGCTTTCTTT. Its translation: CASSSLALNTEAFF.

This clonotype was picked up many times. The V call is TRBV7-2, the J call TRBJ1-5; maybe TRBD1 (5 bases). This CDR3 region has 14 residues. The germline V and J ends were trimmed by 4 bases and 1 base, with 8 bases remaining between them. In germline, CDR1 is SGHTA, CDR2 FQGNSA. CDR3 loop: CASSSRDSNQPQHF. CDR3 sequence (DNA): TGTGCCAGCAGCTCCCGGGACAGCAATCAGCCCCAGCATTTT.

This clonotype was seen at least ten times. This chain links TRBV6-1 with TRBJ1-1; 7 bases agree with TRBD1. Looked up from germline, CDR1 is MNHNS and CDR2 is SASEGT. This CDR3 has 15 residues. Losses at the gene ends were 5 bases for V and 1 base for J; bases not matched to a gene: 7. The CDR3 region is CASSPGGQWNTEAFF. DNA for the CDR3: TGTGCCAGCAGTCCCGGGGGACAGTGGAACACTGAAGCTTTCTTT.

This clonotype was counted many times. The chain links TRBV18 to TRBJ2-5; possibly TRBD1 for D (7 bases). With 2 bases removed from V and 0 bases from J, the gap between germline ends came to 16 bases. The length of the CDR3 is 17 residues. The germline V gene encodes CDR1 KGHSH and CDR2 LQKENI. For the CDR3, the DNA is TGTGCCAGCTCACCAGGGCGGGACAGAGATAACCAAGAGACCCAGTACTTC. The encoded protein is CASSPGRDRDNQETQYF.

This clonotype was seen many times. The chain uses TRBV4-2 and TRBJ1-3, with D unclear. The CDR3 has 15 residues. Trimming shortened V by 0 bases and J by 0 bases, and 6 bases separated the two germline ends. Germline CDR1 is LGHNA and CDR2 is YNFKEQ. Here the CDR3 reads CASSQETFSGNTIYF. Here the CDR3 DNA reads TGTGCCAGCAGCCAAGAAACCTTCTCTGGAAACACCATATATTTT.